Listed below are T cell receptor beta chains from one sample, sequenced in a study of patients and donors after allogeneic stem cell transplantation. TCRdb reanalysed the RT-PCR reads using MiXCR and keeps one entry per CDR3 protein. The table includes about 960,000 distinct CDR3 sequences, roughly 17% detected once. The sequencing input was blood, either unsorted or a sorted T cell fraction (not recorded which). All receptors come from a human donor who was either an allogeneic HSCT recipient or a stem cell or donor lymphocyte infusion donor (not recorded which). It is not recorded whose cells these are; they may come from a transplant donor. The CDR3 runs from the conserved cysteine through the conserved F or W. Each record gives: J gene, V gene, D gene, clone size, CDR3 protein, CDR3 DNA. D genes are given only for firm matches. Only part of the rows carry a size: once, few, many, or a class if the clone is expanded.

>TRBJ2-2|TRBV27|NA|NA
CASSFLQVGTGELFF
TGTGCCAGCAGTTTTTTGCAGGTGGGCACCGGGGAGCTGTTTTTT
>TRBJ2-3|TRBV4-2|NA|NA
CASSQFRTDTQYF
TGTGCCAGCAGCCAATTCCGCACAGATACGCAGTATTTT
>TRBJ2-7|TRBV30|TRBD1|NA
CAWRPPIDRGRVEQYF
TGTGCCTGGAGACCGCCCATAGACAGGGGGCGCGTCGAGCAGTACTTC
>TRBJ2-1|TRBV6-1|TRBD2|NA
CASSPSGRRAYNEQFF
TGTGCCAGCAGTCCCAGCGGGAGGCGGGCCTACAATGAGCAGTTCTTC
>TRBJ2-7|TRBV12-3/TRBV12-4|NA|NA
CASSTPPGTLTYEQYF
TGTGCCAGCAGCACGCCCCCCGGGACACTGACCTACGAGCAGTACTTC
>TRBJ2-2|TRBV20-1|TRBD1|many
CSARGDRANTGELFF
TGCAGTGCTAGAGGCGACAGGGCGAACACCGGGGAGCTGTTTTTT
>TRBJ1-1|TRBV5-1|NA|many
CASSLARGRNTEAFF
TGCGCCAGCAGCTTGGCCCGGGGTCGGAACACTGAAGCTTTCTTT
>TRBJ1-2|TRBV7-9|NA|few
CASSLTAWGVYGYTF
TGTGCCAGCAGCTTAACCGCGTGGGGGGTCTATGGCTACACCTTC
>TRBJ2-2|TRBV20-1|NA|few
CSARGNYTGELFF
TGCAGTGCTAGAGGGAACTACACCGGGGAGCTGTTTTTT
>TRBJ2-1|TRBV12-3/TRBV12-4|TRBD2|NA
CASSFLAGGGNEQFF
TGTGCCAGCAGTTTTCTAGCGGGTGGAGGCAATGAGCAGTTCTTC
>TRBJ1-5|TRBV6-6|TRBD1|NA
CASMTGKQPQHF
TGTGCCAGTATGACAGGGAAACAGCCCCAGCATTTT
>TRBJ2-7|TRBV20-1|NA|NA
CSARALPGGKGSYEQYF
TGCAGTGCTAGAGCCCTCCCAGGGGGGAAAGGATCCTACGAGCAGTACTTC
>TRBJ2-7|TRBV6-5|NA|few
CASSYSHSYEQYF
TGTGCCAGCAGTTACTCACACTCCTACGAGCAGTACTTC
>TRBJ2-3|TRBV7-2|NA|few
CASSLAQGSDTQYF
TGTGCCAGCAGCTTAGCGCAAGGGTCCGATACGCAGTATTTT
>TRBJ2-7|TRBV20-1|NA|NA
CSARGSGPLYEQYF
TGCAGTGCTAGAGGGTCAGGGCCCCTCTACGAGCAGTACTTC
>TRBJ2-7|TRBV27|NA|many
CASSPPPGVPHEQYF
TGTGCCAGCAGTCCCCCTCCGGGAGTCCCCCACGAGCAGTACTTC
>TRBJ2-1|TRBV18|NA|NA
CAISPSSVNEQFF
TGTGCCATCTCCCCCAGTAGCGTGAATGAGCAGTTCTTC
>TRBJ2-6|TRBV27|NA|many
CASRVSGANVLTF
TGTGCCAGCAGGGTCTCGGGGGCCAACGTCCTGACTTTC
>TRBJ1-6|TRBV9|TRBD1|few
CASSVGTGGKNSPLHF
TGTGCCAGCAGCGTAGGAACAGGGGGCAAGAATTCACCCCTCCACTTT
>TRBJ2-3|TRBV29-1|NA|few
CSGEAPAGTDTQYF
TGCAGCGGTGAAGCCCCAGCGGGCACAGATACGCAGTATTTT
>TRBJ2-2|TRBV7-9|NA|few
CASILTRAHGELFF
TGTGCCAGCATCCTTACTAGGGCGCATGGGGAGCTGTTTTTT
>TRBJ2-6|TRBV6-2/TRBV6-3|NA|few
CASSPLGWANVLTF
TGTGCCAGCAGCCCGCTAGGGTGGGCCAACGTCCTGACTTTC
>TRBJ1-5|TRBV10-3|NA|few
CAISESGGGQPQHF
TGTGCCATCAGTGAGTCCGGGGGCGGACAGCCCCAGCATTTT
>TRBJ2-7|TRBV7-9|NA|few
CASSSPGAVYEQYF
TGTGCCAGCAGCTCCCCAGGGGCGGTCTACGAGCAGTACTTC
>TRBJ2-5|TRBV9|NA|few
CASSVGRTDQETQYF
TGTGCCAGCAGCGTAGGCCGGACTGACCAAGAGACCCAGTACTTC
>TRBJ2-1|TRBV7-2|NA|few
CASSLAGAGSSYNEQFF
TGTGCCAGCAGCTTAGCGGGTGCGGGGAGCTCCTACAATGAGCAGTTCTTC
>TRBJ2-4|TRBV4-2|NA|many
CASSQVPPDIQYF
TGTGCCAGCAGCCAAGTTCCGCCGGACATTCAGTACTTC
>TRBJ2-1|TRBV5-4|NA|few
CASSSPGLNNEQFF
TGTGCCAGCAGCTCTCCAGGACTAAACAATGAGCAGTTCTTC
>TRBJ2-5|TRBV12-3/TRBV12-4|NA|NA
CASSFGRVLGQETQYF
TGTGCCAGCAGTTTCGGAAGGGTTTTGGGGCAAGAGACCCAGTACTTC
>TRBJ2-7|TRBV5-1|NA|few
CASSLGQREQYF
TGCGCCAGCAGCTTGGGGCAGAGGGAGCAGTACTTC
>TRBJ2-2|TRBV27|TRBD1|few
CASSINRGTGELFF
TGTGCCAGCAGCATTAACAGGGGCACCGGGGAGCTGTTTTTT
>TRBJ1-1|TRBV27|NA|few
CASSSRSLGDTEAFF
TGTGCCAGCAGTTCCCGCTCGTTGGGGGACACTGAAGCTTTCTTT
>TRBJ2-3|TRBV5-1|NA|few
CASSYGPPDTQYF
TGCGCCAGCAGCTACGGACCCCCAGATACGCAGTATTTT
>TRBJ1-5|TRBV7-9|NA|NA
CAGSVGAGSSNQPQHF
TGTGCCGGCAGCGTTGGGGCAGGGTCGTCTAATCAGCCCCAGCATTTT
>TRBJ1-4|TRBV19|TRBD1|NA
CASSTWTGGMKRLFF
TGTGCCAGTAGTACCTGGACAGGGGGGATGAAAAGACTGTTTTTT
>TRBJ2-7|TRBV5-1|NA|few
CASSFMQVPYEQYF
TGCGCCAGCAGCTTTATGCAGGTACCCTACGAGCAGTACTTC
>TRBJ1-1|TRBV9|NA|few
CASSVGGRGEAFF
TGTGCCAGCAGCGTAGGTGGTCGGGGTGAAGCTTTCTTT
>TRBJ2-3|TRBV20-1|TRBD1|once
CSGTQGHTDTQYF
TGCAGTGGGACACAGGGGCACACAGATACGCAGTATTTT
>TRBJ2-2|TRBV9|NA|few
CASSEGITRNTGELFF
TGTGCCAGCAGCGAGGGGATCACAAGGAACACCGGGGAGCTGTTTTTT
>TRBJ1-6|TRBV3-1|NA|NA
CASSHSPGRDNSPLHF
TGTGCCAGCAGCCACTCACCGGGACGGGATAATTCACCCCTCCACTTT
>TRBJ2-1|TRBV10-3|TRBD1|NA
CAISPGQGVGEQFF
TGTGCCATCAGCCCGGGACAGGGTGTCGGTGAGCAGTTCTTC
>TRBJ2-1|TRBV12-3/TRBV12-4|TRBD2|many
CASSPPLLAGAYNEQFF
TGTGCCAGCAGTCCGCCCCTACTAGCGGGAGCTTACAATGAGCAGTTCTTC
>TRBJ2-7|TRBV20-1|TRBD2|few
CSASLRSGGPSNEQYF
TGCAGTGCTAGCCTTCGGTCGGGGGGGCCTTCCAACGAGCAGTACTTC
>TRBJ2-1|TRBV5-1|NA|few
CASSLVGGGNNNEQFF
TGCGCCAGCAGCTTGGTGGGAGGGGGCAATAACAATGAGCAGTTCTTC
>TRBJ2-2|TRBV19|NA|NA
CASSIGDTGELFF
TGTGCCAGTAGTATAGGTGACACCGGGGAGCTGTTTTTT
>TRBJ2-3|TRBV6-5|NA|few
CASIYTESTDTQYF
TGTGCCAGCATTTACACGGAGAGCACAGATACGCAGTATTTT
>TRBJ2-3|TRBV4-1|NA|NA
CASSQAPARSTDTQYF
TGCGCCAGCAGCCAAGCCCCCGCACGGAGCACAGATACGCAGTATTTT
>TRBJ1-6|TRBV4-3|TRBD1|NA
CASSQPGGLLHF
TGCGCCAGCAGCCAGCCAGGGGGACTCCTCCACTTT
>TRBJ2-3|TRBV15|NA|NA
CATSKGGASTDTQYF
TGTGCCACCAGCAAGGGGGGAGCTAGCACAGATACGCAGTATTTT
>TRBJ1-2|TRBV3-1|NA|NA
CASSQEVRDTF
TGTGCCAGCAGCCAAGAGGTGAGGGACACCTTC
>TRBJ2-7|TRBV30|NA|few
CAWSVGHGSYEQYF
TGTGCCTGGAGTGTAGGACACGGATCCTACGAGCAGTACTTC
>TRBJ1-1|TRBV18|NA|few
CASSPVTAGEAFF
TGTGCCAGCTCACCCGTTACCGCAGGGGAAGCTTTCTTT
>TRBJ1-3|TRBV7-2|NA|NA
CASSLLYSGNTIYF
TGTGCCAGCAGCTTATTGTACTCTGGAAACACCATATATTTT